The subject of this entry is one T cell receptor (beta chain). This sample stems from a study of blood T cell repertoires in COVID-19. Study details: Samples representing acute and convalescent COVID-19 were sourced from the United States, Italy and Spain. T cells, B-cell-depleted T cells, or PBMCs supplied cDNA or gDNA.

In the source study's methods: Amplification from reference gene primers served as the basis for estimated nucleated cell counts. Assay: immunoSEQ multiplex PCR; the TCRdb copy retains only in-frame clones and omits some. That table supplies the V and J calls and clone size; D and trimming were determined from the DNA. The profile covers more than 75,000 clones, with more than 65% appearing a single time and roughly 25% taken by the ten largest. CDR1 is MNHEY, CDR2 SMNVEV, per germline (reference sequence). With 4 bases removed from V and 8 bases from J, the gap between germline ends came to 18 bases. This CDR3 spans 14 amino acids.

V usage is TRBV27 and J usage is TRBJ2-7; D may be TRBD2 (6 bases). The sequencing input was peripheral blood. This TCR was recovered from a man between 60 and 75 years old with acute or convalescent COVID-19. The CDR3 loop is CASSSGTGFLQQYF. DNA of the CDR3: TGTGCCAGCAGTTCTGGGACTGGCTTTTTGCAGCAGTACTTC.